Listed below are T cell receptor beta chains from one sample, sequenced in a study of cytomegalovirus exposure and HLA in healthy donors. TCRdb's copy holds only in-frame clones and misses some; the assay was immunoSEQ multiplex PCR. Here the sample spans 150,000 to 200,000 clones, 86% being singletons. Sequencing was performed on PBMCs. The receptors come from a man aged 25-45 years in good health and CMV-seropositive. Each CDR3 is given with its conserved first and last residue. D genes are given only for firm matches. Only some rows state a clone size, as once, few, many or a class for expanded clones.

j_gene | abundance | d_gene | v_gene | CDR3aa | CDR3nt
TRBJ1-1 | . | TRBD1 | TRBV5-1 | CASGFDTGGIAEAFF | TGCGCCAGCGGTTTCGATACAGGGGGAATTGCTGAAGCTTTCTTT
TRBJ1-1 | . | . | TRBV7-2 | CASSLDPSDQGPAFF | TGTGCCAGCAGCTTAGACCCCTCAGACCAGGGTCCGGCTTTCTTT
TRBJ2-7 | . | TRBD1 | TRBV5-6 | CASRGTGRGTYEQYF | TGTGCCAGCAGGGGGACAGGGAGAGGGACCTACGAGCAGTACTTC
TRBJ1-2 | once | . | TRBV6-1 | CASSEPEVARVGYTF | TGTGCCAGCAGTGAACCGGAAGTCGCTCGTGTCGGCTACACCTTC
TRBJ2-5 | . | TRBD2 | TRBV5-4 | CASSPPGLPRETQYF | TGTGCCAGCAGCCCTCCGGGACTACCTCGGGAGACCCAGTACTTC
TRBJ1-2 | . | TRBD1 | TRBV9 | CASSTGQAYGYTF | TGTGCCAGCAGTACGGGACAGGCCTATGGCTACACCTTC
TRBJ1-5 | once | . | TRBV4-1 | CASSQGGRSQPQHF | TGCGCCAGCAGCCAAGGGGGAAGAAGTCAGCCCCAGCATTTT
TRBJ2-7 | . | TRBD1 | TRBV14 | CASSPAGGIEQYF | TGTGCCAGCAGCCCCGCAGGGGGCATCGAGCAGTACTTC
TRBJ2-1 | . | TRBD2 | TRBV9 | CASSAAGLAGAGEQFF | TGTGCCAGCAGCGCAGCGGGACTAGCGGGAGCGGGTGAGCAGTTCTTC
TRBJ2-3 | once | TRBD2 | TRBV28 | CASSLPGLAGGGGGTDTQYF | TGTGCCAGCAGTTTACCGGGACTAGCGGGAGGGGGAGGCGGCACAGATACGCAGTATTTT
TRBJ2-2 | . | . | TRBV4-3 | CASSQEGLATGELFF | TGCGCCAGCAGCCAAGAAGGCCTGGCCACCGGGGAGCTGTTTTTT
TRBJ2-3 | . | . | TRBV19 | CASREQGSLTDTQYF | TGTGCCAGTAGGGAGCAGGGTTCCCTCACAGATACGCAGTATTTT
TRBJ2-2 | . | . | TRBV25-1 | CASSDAGRVTGELFF | TGTGCCAGCAGTGACGCAGGGCGGGTGACCGGGGAGCTGTTTTTT
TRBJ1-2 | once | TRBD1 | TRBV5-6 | CASSLGQGANGYTF | TGTGCCAGCAGCCTCGGACAGGGGGCGAATGGCTACACCTTC
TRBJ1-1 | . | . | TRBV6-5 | CASSYAGRSDTEAFF | TGTGCCAGCAGTTACGCAGGACGCTCGGACACTGAAGCTTTCTTT
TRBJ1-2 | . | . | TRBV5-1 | CASSLVDSRSNYGYTF | TGCGCCAGCAGCCTGGTAGACAGCCGCTCTAACTATGGCTACACCTTC
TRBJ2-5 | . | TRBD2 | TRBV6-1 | CASILAGGFGETQYF | TGTGCCAGCATCCTGGCGGGGGGGTTCGGAGAGACCCAGTACTTC
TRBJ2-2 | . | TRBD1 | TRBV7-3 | CASSPMGQINTGELFF | TGTGCCAGCAGCCCTATGGGACAGATAAACACCGGGGAGCTGTTTTTT
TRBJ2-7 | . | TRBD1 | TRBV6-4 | CASNSKGQGNYEQYF | TGTGCCAGCAATTCAAAGGGACAGGGCAACTACGAGCAGTACTTC
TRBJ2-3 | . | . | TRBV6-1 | CASLSGAYTDTQYF | TGTGCCTCCTTATCCGGGGCCTACACAGATACGCAGTATTTT
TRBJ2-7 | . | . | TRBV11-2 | CASSSGTRSSYEQYF | TGTGCCAGCAGCTCCGGGACACGGAGCTCCTACGAGCAGTACTTC
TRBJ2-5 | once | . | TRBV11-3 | CASSRMPGSQETQYF | TGTGCCAGCAGCCGCATGCCGGGGAGTCAAGAGACCCAGTACTTC
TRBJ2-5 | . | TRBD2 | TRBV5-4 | CASSLRQGMGLAGYQETQYF | TGTGCCAGCAGCTTGCGACAGGGAATGGGACTAGCGGGCTATCAAGAGACCCAGTACTTC
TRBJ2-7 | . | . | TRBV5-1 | CASSLEVVGPYEQYF | TGCGCCAGCAGCTTGGAGGTAGTGGGCCCCTACGAGCAGTACTTC
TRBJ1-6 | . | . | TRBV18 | CASSPPRRDRLDSPLHF | TGTGCCAGCTCACCACCGCGTCGGGACCGACTGGATTCACCCCTCCACTTT
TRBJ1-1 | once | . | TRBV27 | CASKAGTTMNTEAFF | TGTGCCAGCAAGGCAGGCACTACTATGAACACTGAAGCTTTCTTT
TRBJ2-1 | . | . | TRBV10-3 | CAISEAYNEQFF | TGTGCCATCAGTGAGGCCTACAATGAGCAGTTCTTC
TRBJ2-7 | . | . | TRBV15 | CATSRDPGTYEQYF | TGTGCCACCAGCAGAGATCCAGGGACCTACGAGCAGTACTTC
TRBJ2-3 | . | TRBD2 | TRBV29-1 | CSVAAGAVDTQYF | TGCAGCGTGGCAGCGGGGGCCGTAGATACGCAGTATTTT
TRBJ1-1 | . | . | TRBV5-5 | CASSLSQSTEAFF | TGTGCCAGCAGCTTATCCCAAAGCACTGAAGCTTTCTTT
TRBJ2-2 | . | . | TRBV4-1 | CASSQGEVMNTGELFF | TGCGCCAGCAGCCAAGGAGAGGTTATGAACACCGGGGAGCTGTTTTTT
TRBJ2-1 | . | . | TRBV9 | CASSVGGGSEQFF | TGTGCCAGCAGCGTAGGGGGAGGCAGTGAGCAGTTCTTC
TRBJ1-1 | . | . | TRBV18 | CASSPGRLNTEAFF | TGTGCCAGCTCACCGGGCAGACTGAACACTGAAGCTTTCTTT
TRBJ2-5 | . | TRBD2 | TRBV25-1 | CASSEYGGRETQYF | TGTGCCAGCAGTGAATACGGGGGGAGAGAGACCCAGTACTTC
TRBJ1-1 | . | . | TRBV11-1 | CASSRPDRFEAFF | TGTGCCAGCAGTCGTCCCGACAGGTTTGAAGCTTTCTTT
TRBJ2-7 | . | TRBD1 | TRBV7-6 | CASSSSRTGGTYEQYF | TGTGCCAGCAGCTCGAGTAGGACAGGGGGGACCTACGAGCAGTACTTC